The rows below give T cell receptor beta chains drawn from one sample of a study of T cell responses to AZD1222 COVID-19 vaccine. Profiling relied on immunoSEQ multiplex PCR, and the TCRdb table lists in-frame clones only, not all of them. The top ten clones hold less than 6.5% of a sample with about 160,000 clones, about nine tenths of them seen once. Sample: peripheral blood, taken on day 0 of AZD1222 vaccination. The receptors originated from an adult in good health. Both conserved end residues are trimmed from each CDR3. The D gene is left open where the match is weak. Clone sizes are given selectively: once, few, many, or a class where the clone is expanded.

J | D | V | size | CDR3
TRBJ1-1 | . | TRBV19 | . | ASRSTGSLNTEAF
TRBJ1-5 | . | TRBV3-1/TRBV3-2 | . | ASSQGRERNQPQH
TRBJ2-1 | . | TRBV10-3 | . | AISEIGSSYNEQF
TRBJ2-3 | . | TRBV7-8 | . | ASRDQADTQY
TRBJ1-5 | . | TRBV10-1 | once | ASSERRPGESSNQPQH
TRBJ1-2 | TRBD1 | TRBV29-1 | . | SVDRQGYGYT
TRBJ2-2 | . | TRBV7-3 | . | ASSLTKGGELF
TRBJ1-3 | TRBD1 | TRBV6-5 | . | ASSWGQGGGNTIY
TRBJ1-6 | TRBD1 | TRBV3-1/TRBV3-2 | . | ASTQGAGSPLH
TRBJ1-1 | TRBD1 | TRBV5-5 | . | ASNPRGDTEAF
TRBJ1-2 | TRBD1 | TRBV6-5 | . | ASRSTGYGYT
TRBJ2-7 | TRBD2 | TRBV4-3 | . | ASSQDVRGEPYEQY
TRBJ1-1 | . | TRBV9 | few | ASSVADTLGHTEAF
TRBJ2-7 | . | TRBV5-1 | . | ASSLITDQAEQY
TRBJ1-1 | . | TRBV7-9 | once | ASSSHTGNTEAF
TRBJ2-7 | TRBD1 | TRBV29-1 | . | SVGTGSSYEQY
TRBJ1-5 | . | TRBV28 | . | ASSSIGRRYSNQPQH
TRBJ2-1 | TRBD1 | TRBV5-4 | . | ASSRGQYSYNEQF
TRBJ1-4 | TRBD1 | TRBV4-3 | . | ASSLGQGDGKLF
TRBJ2-7 | TRBD1 | TRBV7-2 | . | ASSQDRGSYEQY
TRBJ1-6 | . | TRBV6-1 | once | ASSDNSYNSPLH
TRBJ1-2 | . | TRBV11-2 | . | ASSSGLLSKGDYGYT
TRBJ1-1 | . | TRBV10-3 | . | AISSHLGQGTEAF
TRBJ1-6 | . | TRBV2 | . | ASSAEVGRNSPLH
TRBJ1-5 | . | TRBV24-1 | . | ATSDRRDQPQH
TRBJ1-2 | . | TRBV6-5 | . | ASSYYQGNYGYT
TRBJ2-7 | . | TRBV7-3 | . | ASSLRGGTVSYEQY
TRBJ2-7 | . | TRBV19 | once | ASTPFRGSYEQY
TRBJ2-1 | . | TRBV29-1 | . | SFKDLPYNEQF
TRBJ1-5 | . | TRBV6-1 | . | ASSERLGNQPQH
TRBJ2-1 | TRBD2 | TRBV9 | . | ASSVGTSNSYNEQF
TRBJ2-5 | TRBD1 | TRBV11-3 | . | ASSPTGGLGETQY
TRBJ2-7 | TRBD1 | TRBV5-4 | once | ASSFVGQGFYEQY
TRBJ1-6 | TRBD1 | TRBV9 | . | ASGDRENSPLH
TRBJ2-7 | . | TRBV2 | . | ASSLGNSYEQY
TRBJ2-1 | . | TRBV6-6 | . | ASSYPPEAYQGEQF
TRBJ2-3 | . | TRBV25-1 | . | AVRTDGTDTQY
TRBJ1-2 | TRBD1 | TRBV30 | . | AWTNGQEYGYT
TRBJ2-1 | . | TRBV12-3/TRBV12-4 | . | ASSLGGYNEQF
TRBJ2-1 | TRBD2 | TRBV27 | . | ASRMRERWNEQF
TRBJ2-6 | TRBD1 | TRBV9 | . | ASSADRVGANVLT
TRBJ1-5 | . | TRBV6-2/TRBV6-3 | . | ASSYSGIAGNQPQH
TRBJ1-5 | TRBD1 | TRBV5-8 | . | ASSPGQATGQPQH
TRBJ1-1 | . | TRBV28 | . | ASSLFPQGAF
TRBJ1-5 | . | TRBV28 | . | ASSLVGGNQPQH
TRBJ2-7 | . | TRBV7-2 | . | ASSLVGDNSYEQY
TRBJ1-3 | . | TRBV7-9 | . | ASSAWREGVHTIY
TRBJ2-5 | TRBD1 | TRBV5-1 | . | ASSGPTGGMETQY
TRBJ1-1 | . | TRBV12-3/TRBV12-4 | . | ASGHSGTEAF
TRBJ1-5 | . | TRBV6-6 | . | ASSYSAPGAGQPQH
TRBJ1-2 | . | TRBV6-2/TRBV6-3 | . | ASSIQVSYGYT
TRBJ1-1 | . | TRBV3-1/TRBV3-2 | . | ASSQRNLARTNTEAF
TRBJ2-1 | . | TRBV18 | . | ASSPPAGDEQF
TRBJ1-2 | . | TRBV29-1 | . | SVVIRTGYT
TRBJ1-5 | . | TRBV2 | . | ASSEDDRQNQPQH
TRBJ1-5 | . | TRBV7-2 | few | ASSLALGEATQPQH
TRBJ1-2 | . | TRBV7-2 | . | ASSRDGIIYGYT
TRBJ1-1 | TRBD1 | TRBV3-1/TRBV3-2 | . | ASSQDLVQGIEAF